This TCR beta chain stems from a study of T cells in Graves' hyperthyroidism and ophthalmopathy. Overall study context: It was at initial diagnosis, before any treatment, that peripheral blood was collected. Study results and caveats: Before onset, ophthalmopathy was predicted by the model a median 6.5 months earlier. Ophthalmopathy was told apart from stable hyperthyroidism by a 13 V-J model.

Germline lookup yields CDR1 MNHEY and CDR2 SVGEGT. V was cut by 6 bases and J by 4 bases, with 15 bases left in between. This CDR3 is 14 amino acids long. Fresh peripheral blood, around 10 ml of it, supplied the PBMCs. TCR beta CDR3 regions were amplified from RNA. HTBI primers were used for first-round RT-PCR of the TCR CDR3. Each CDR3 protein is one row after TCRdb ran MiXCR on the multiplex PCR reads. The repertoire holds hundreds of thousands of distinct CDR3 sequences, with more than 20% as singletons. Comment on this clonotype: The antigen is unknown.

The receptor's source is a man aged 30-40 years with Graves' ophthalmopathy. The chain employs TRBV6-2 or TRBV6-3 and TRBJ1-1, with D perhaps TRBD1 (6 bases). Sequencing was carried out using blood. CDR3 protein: CASSPGNRVTEAFF. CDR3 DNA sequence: TGTGCCAGCAGCCCTGGAAACAGGGTCACTGAAGCTTTCTTT.